The source of this T cell receptor beta chain is a study of T cells in Graves' hyperthyroidism and ophthalmopathy. Study-level findings and limits: Researchers report that a 13 V-J model separated ophthalmopathy from stable hyperthyroidism.

Researchers amplified the TCR beta CDR3 regions from RNA transcripts. Primed by the HTBI set, a first-round RT-PCR was run on the TCR CDR3. TCRdb itself ran the multiplex PCR reads through MiXCR, one entry per CDR3 protein. The sample holds roughly 700,000 distinct CDR3 sequences, 14% seen once. The CDR3 contains 13 residues. V dropped 6 bases and J dropped 7 bases, with 15 bases sitting between them. Turning to this clonotype: The antigen is unknown.

The clonotype comes from a woman between 18 and 29 years old with Graves' hyperthyroidism. The chain has TRBV12-3 or TRBV12-4 and TRBJ2-5; D possibly corresponds to TRBD2 (6 bases). Sample: blood. The CDR3 nucleotides are TGTGCCAGCAGCGGGGACTGGGGGTGGACCCAGTACTTC. It codes for CASSGDWGWTQYF.